The clone carrying this T cell receptor (beta chain) was seen a single time. The antigen remains unidentified. This entry is derived from a study of CD8 T cells in Susac syndrome. Study-wide background: Within the sequenced group of Susac syndrome patients, about 6 showed active disease and 8 or 9 were in remission. The study's findings and limits: The study found that Susac CD8+ clonal expansion peaked in TEMRA cells and active patients.

Roughly 0.5 to 1 ug RNA was reverse transcribed with random hexamers. MiXCR, run by TCRdb on the immunoSEQ multiplex PCR reads, gives a single entry per CDR3 protein. This table has more than 65,000 distinct CDR3 sequences, approximately 95% appearing once. The CDR3 length is 14 residues. The J segment lost 5 bases and the V segment lost 0 bases, leaving 4 bases of the junction unmatched. Germline CDR1 reads SGHDT; CDR2 reads YYEEEE. What was sequenced was CD8+ T cells from PBMCs. The receptor was derived from a human donor with Susac syndrome. The gene calls are TRBV5-6 and TRBJ1-1, with 7 bases identical to TRBD1. CDR3 residues: CASSLGGGGTEAFF. The CDR3 DNA sequence: TGTGCCAGCAGCTTGGGAGGGGGCGGGACTGAAGCTTTCTTT.